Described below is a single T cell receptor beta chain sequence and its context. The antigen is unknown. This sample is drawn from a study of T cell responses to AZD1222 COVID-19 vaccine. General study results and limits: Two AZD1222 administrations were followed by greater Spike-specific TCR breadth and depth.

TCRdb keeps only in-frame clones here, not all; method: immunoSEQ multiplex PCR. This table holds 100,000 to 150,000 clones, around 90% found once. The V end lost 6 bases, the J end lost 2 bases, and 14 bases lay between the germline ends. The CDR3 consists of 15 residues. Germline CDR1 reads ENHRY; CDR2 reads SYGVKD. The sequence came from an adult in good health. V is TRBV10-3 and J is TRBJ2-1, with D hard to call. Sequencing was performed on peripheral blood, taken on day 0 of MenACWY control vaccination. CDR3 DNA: TGTGCCATCAGGGGTAGGGTGGGAACCTACAATGAGCAGTTCTTC. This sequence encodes CAIRGRVGTYNEQFF.